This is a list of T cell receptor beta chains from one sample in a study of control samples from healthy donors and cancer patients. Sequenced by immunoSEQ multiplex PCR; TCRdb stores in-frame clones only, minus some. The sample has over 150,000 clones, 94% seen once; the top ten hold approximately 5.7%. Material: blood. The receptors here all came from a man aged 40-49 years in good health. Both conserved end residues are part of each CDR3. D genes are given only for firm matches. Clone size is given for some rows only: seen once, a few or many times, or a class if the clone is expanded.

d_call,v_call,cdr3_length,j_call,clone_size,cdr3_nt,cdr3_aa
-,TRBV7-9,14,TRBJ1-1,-,TGTGCCAGCAGCGCTTGGACAGAGAACACTGAAGCTTTCTTT,CASSAWTENTEAFF
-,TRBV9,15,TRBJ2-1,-,TGTGCCAGCAGCCTACGGGAGAGCTCCTACAATGAGCAGTTCTTC,CASSLRESSYNEQFF
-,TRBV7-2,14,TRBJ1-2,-,TGTGCCAGCAGCATACAGGGCTTTAACTATGGCTACACCTTC,CASSIQGFNYGYTF
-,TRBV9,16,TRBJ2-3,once,TGTGCCAGCAGCGTAGGATCAGGGTTGGGCACAGATACGCAGTATTTT,CASSVGSGLGTDTQYF
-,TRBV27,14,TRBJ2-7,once,TGTGCCAGCAGTTTATTTCCGAGTCGGGTCGAGCAGTACTTC,CASSLFPSRVEQYF
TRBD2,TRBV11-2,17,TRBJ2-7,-,TGTGCCAGCAGCTTCCATAGCGGGGCGAATCCTCCCTACGAGCAGTACTTC,CASSFHSGANPPYEQYF
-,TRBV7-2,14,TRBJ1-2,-,TGTGCCAGCAGCTTAGGCCCAGGAAACTATGGCTACACCTTC,CASSLGPGNYGYTF
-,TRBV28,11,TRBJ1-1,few,TGTGCCAGCAGTTTAAGGGATGAAGCTTTCTTT,CASSLRDEAFF
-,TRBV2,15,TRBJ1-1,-,TGTGCCAGCAGTGAACGCGCAGCATCGAACACTGAAGCTTTCTTT,CASSERAASNTEAFF
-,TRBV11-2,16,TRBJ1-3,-,TGTGCCAGCAGCTTGCAACCACCGGGCTCTGGAAACACCATATATTTT,CASSLQPPGSGNTIYF
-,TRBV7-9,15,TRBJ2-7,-,TGTGCCAGCAGCGCTGATTGGGGCGCGGCCTACGAGCAGTACTTC,CASSADWGAAYEQYF
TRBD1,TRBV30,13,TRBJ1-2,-,TGTGCCTGGAGTGAGAACAGGGGGCAGGGCTACACCTTC,CAWSENRGQGYTF
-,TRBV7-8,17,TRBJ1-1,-,TGTGCCAGCAGCTTAGGACCCGCAAGAGCCGCGACCACTGGAGCTTTCTTT,CASSLGPARAATTGAFF
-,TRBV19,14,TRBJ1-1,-,TGTGCCAGTAGTCTGGGACAATGGAGCACTGAAGCTTTCTTT,CASSLGQWSTEAFF
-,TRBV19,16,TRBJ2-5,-,TGTGCCAGTAGTATAGACCCTTCTATGTACCAAGAGACCCAGTACTTC,CASSIDPSMYQETQYF
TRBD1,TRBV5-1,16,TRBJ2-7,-,TGCGCCAGCAGCTTGGAACCCGGGACAGGGCTCTACGAGCAGTACTTC,CASSLEPGTGLYEQYF
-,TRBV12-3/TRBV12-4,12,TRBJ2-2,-,TGTGCCAGCAGTGCCCCCCCTAGGGAGCTGTTTTTT,CASSAPPRELFF
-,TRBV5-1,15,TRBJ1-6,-,TGCGCCAGCAGCTTACTGGACAGTTATAATTCACCCCTCCACTTT,CASSLLDSYNSPLHF
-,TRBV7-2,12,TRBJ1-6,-,TGTGCCAGCAGCCATAGACGGTCACCCCTCCACTTT,CASSHRRSPLHF
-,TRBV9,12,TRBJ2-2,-,TGTGCCAGCAGCGTAAGAACCGGGGAGCTGTTTTTT,CASSVRTGELFF
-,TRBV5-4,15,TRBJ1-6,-,TGTGCCAGCAGCTCCGAGGGGGGTTCCAATTCACCCCTCCACTTT,CASSSEGGSNSPLHF
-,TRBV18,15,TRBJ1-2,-,TGTGCCAGCTCGCCAAACCCGGGGCCGAACTATGGCTACACCTTC,CASSPNPGPNYGYTF
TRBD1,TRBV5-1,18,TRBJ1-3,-,TGCGCCAGCAGCCCACATTCACCGGGACAGGGATATGGAAACACCATATATTTT,CASSPHSPGQGYGNTIYF
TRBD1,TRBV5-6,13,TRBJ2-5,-,TGTGCCAGCAGTCCGGACAGGGGGAAGACCCAGTACTTC,CASSPDRGKTQYF
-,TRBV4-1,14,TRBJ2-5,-,TGCGCCAGCAGCCAAGATCGAGGCGTACAGGCCCAGTACTTC,CASSQDRGVQAQYF
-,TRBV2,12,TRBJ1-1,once,TGTGCCACCAGAACAGTGAACACTGAAGCTTTCTTT,CATRTVNTEAFF
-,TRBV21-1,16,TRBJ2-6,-,TGTGCCAGCAGCAAGCCCCAGAGCTCTGGGGCCAACGTCCTGACTTTC,CASSKPQSSGANVLTF
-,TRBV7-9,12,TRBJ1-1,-,TGTGCCAGCACCCTTGGTAGGGGTGAAGCTTTCTTT,CASTLGRGEAFF
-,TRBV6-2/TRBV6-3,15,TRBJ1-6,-,TGTGCCAGCAGTTACGCGGCAGGGACCCCTTGGACCCTCCACTTT,CASSYAAGTPWTLHF
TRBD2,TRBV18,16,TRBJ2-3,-,TGTGCCAGCTCACCATTCCTAGCGGGGGGCCCAGATACGCAGTATTTT,CASSPFLAGGPDTQYF
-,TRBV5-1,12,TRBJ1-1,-,TGCGCCAGCTCCCACCAGAACACTGAAGCTTTCTTT,CASSHQNTEAFF
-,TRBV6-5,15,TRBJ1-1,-,TGTGCCAGCAATTTCCCCGAGGCAGGCTACACTGAAGCTTTCTTT,CASNFPEAGYTEAFF
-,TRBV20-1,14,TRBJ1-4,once,TGCAGTGCTAGTCTCTCTTTAACCGGGGAAAAACTGTTTTTT,CSASLSLTGEKLFF
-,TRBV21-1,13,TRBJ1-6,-,TGTGCCAGCCGGGGACAAAATAATTCACCCCTCCACTTT,CASRGQNNSPLHF
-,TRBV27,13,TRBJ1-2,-,TGTGCCAGCTCCCTGGGCGCCTCTTATGGCTACACCTTC,CASSLGASYGYTF